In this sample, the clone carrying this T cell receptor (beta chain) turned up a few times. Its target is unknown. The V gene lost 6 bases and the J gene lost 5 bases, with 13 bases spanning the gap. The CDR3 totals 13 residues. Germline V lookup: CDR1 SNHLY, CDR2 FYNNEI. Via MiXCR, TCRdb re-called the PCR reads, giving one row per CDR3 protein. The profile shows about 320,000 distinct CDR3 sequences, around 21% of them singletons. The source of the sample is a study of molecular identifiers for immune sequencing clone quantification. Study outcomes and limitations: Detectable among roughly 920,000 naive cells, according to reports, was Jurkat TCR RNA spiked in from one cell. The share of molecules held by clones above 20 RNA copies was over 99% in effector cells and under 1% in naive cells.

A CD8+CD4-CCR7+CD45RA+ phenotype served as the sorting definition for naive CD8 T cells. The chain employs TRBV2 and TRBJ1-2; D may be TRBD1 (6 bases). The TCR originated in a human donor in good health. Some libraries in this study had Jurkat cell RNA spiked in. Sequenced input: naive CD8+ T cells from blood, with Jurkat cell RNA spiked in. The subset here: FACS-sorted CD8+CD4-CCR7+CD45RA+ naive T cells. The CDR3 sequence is CASRGTSGYGYTF. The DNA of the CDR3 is TGTGCCAGCAGGGGGACATCGGGTTATGGCTACACCTTC.